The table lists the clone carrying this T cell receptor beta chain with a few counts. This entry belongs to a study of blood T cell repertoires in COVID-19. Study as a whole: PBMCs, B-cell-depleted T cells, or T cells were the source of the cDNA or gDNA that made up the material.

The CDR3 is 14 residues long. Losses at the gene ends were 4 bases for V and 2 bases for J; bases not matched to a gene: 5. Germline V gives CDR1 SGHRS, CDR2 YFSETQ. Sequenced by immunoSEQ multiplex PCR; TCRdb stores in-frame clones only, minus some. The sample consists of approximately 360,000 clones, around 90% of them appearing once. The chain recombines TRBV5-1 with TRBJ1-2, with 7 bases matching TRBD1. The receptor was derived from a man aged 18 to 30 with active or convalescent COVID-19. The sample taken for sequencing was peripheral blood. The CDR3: CASSPPQGNYGYTF. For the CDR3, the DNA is TGCGCCAGCAGCCCCCCACAGGGGAACTATGGCTACACCTTC.